The present TCR beta chain was sequenced within a study of response to subunit inactivated influenza vaccine. The CDR3 totals 14 residues. Germline V CDR1 and CDR2: DFQATT, SNEGSKA (reference sequence). V dropped 0 bases and J dropped 0 bases, with 6 bases sitting between them. One entry per CDR3 protein, called by TCRdb with MiXCR from the RT-PCR reads. The sample lists roughly 620,000 distinct CDR3 sequences, 11% seen once, with about 10% in the top ten. This sample was also put to use in a study of T cells expressing NK-cell markers. Turning to that study: As the method of synthesis, 5'RACE template switching with UMIs yielded TCR beta cDNA.

Sequenced here: PBMCs from blood, sampled on the day of vaccination. The source of this sequence is a man over 45 who received an inactivated influenza vaccine. This chain connects TRBV20-1 to TRBJ2-1, with unresolved D. In DNA, the CDR3 is TGCAGTGCTAGAGATCCCGACTCCTACAATGAGCAGTTCTTC. Translation gives CSARDPDSYNEQFF.